This T cell receptor beta chain was observed in a study of post-analysis software for immune sequencing data. Notes on the study in general: Among 5 or 6 TRBV segments more frequent in patients than controls were TRBV5-6, TRBV5-1 and TRBV20-1. People with multiple sclerosis had a significantly lower normalized Chao1 diversity than controls did. F measure showed strong co-clustering of same-batch samples.

Presence of unique molecular identifiers characterized the TCR beta cDNA libraries. TCRdb reanalysed the PCR reads using MiXCR and keeps one entry per CDR3 protein. The repertoire holds some 890,000 distinct CDR3 sequences, with 53% as singletons. About this clonotype: Its specificity is unknown.

This CDR3 region has 15 residues. CDR1 PRHDT and CDR2 FYEKMQ come from the germline V gene (reference sequence). Trimming pared 3 bases from V and 4 bases from J, leaving 15 bases between. The source material was blood. V is TRBV13 and J is TRBJ1-1; D unclear. The sequence was obtained from a girl under 18 with multiple sclerosis. The CDR3 spells CASSFKNSVGTEAFF. The CDR3 nucleotides are TGTGCCAGCAGCTTTAAGAACTCCGTGGGCACTGAAGCTTTCTTT.